This TCR beta chain was profiled in a study of CXCR3-negative and CXCR3-positive naive CD8 T cells. Regarding the study as a whole: In CXCR3-positive naive cells, the TRB CDR3s were more hydrophobic than in CXCR3-negative naive cells.

Comment on this clonotype: No antigen is known for it.

Libraries of TRB cDNA were made by 5' RACE and carried UMIs. TCRdb reprocessed the 5' RACE reads, keeping one entry per CDR3 protein, no DNA. Seen in this sample are roughly 140,000 distinct CDR3 sequences; the ten most common clones hold over 0.25%. The CDR3 is made up of 17 amino acids. Germline CDR1 reads SGDLS; CDR2 reads YYNGEE. The chain employs TRBV9 and TRBJ1-4; TCRdb designates TRBD1, a call that cannot be tested without DNA. The sample consisted of naive CXCR3+ CD8+ T cells from blood. Subset noted: CD45RO-CCR7+CD27+CD95- naive CD8+ T cells expressing CXCR3 (TNR3+). This receptor was taken from a human donor in good health. Some clones in this sample may be carry-over from other donors' samples. The CDR3 spells CASSVSPGETPNEKLFF.